These 32 T cell receptor beta chains originate from one sample sequenced in a study of regulatory T cells in long-lasting Graves disease. Libraries of TCR beta came from iRepertoire HTBI primers plus Arm-PCR of CDR3 regions. TCRdb reprocessed the multiplex PCR reads with MiXCR, giving one entry per CDR3 protein. The top ten clones hold under 20% of a sample with a few hundred thousand distinct CDR3 sequences, 14% of them seen once. Noted time point: newly diagnosed GD, antithyroid drugs for less than 3 months. The TCR library used RNA extracted from PBMCs. The sample was also reused in another study, on T cells in Graves' hyperthyroidism and ophthalmopathy.

The input for sequencing was peripheral blood mononuclear cells (PBMCs), taken at new diagnosis, from a patient treated with antithyroid drugs. The receptors stem from a woman between 50 and 59 years old with Graves disease.

This clonotype was recorded at least ten times. One junction end does not reproduce the germline sequence, and a read error may be involved. V usage is TRBV7-9 and J usage is TRBJ1-4; D unresolved. This CDR3 has 14 residues. Per the germline V gene, CDR1 is SEHNR and CDR2 is FQNEAQ (reference sequence). CDR3 bases: TGTGCCAGCAGCTTAGGCCAGCTTAATGAGAAACTGTTTTTT. It specifies CASSLGQLNEKLFF.

The table lists this clonotype with many counts. V usage is TRBV5-5 and J usage is TRBJ2-1; D uncertain. The CDR3 sequence is 16 residues long. Germline V gene lookup returns CDR1 SGHKS and CDR2 YYEKEE (reference sequence). Trimming left V 0 bases short and J 3 bases short, with 13 bases between. The CDR3 sequence is CASSLDLGSNYNEQFF. Here the CDR3 DNA reads TGTGCCAGCAGCTTGGATTTGGGATCCAACTACAATGAGCAGTTCTTC.

Only a few counts were recorded for this clonotype. The J gene is TRBJ2-1, the V gene TRBV5-5; D is ambiguous. The CDR3 contains 13 residues. CDR1 and CDR2 from the germline V gene are SGHKS and YYEKEE (reference sequence). V shed 10 bases and J shed 5 bases, with 16 bases lying between them. This CDR3 is CAGQSSPNNEQFF. The CDR3, as DNA: TGTGCCGGCCAATCCAGCCCGAACAATGAGCAGTTCTTC.

This clonotype was recorded at least ten times. The J gene is TRBJ2-5, the V gene TRBV11-2; D is unclear. This CDR3 comprises 11 residues. Deletions cut 6 bases from V and 5 bases from J, with 7 bases between. Germline lookup yields CDR1 SGHAT and CDR2 FQNNGV. CDR3 bases: TGTGCCAGCAGTTACGGGGAGACCCAGTACTTC. Its translation: CASSYGETQYF.

This CDR3 is CASSLEGNTDTQYF. Here the CDR3 DNA reads TGTGCCAGCAGCTTGGAGGGAAACACAGATACGCAGTATTTT. This chain joins TRBV11-2 and TRBJ2-3; possibly TRBD2 for D (6 bases). Germline V gene sequence: CDR1 SGHAT, CDR2 FQNNGV. Trimming cost V 3 bases and J 2 bases, with 9 bases left between them. The CDR3 loop spans 14 amino acids.

This clonotype was found a few times. This sequence joins TRBV6-9 and TRBJ1-5, with a tentative D call TRBD1 (6 bases). CDR3 length: 15 amino acids. Trimming left V 3 bases short and J 1 base short, with 10 bases between. Germline-derived CDR1 and CDR2 are MNHGY and SVAAGI. The CDR3 reads CASSYPGASNQPQHF. Written as DNA, the CDR3 is TGTGCCAGCAGTTACCCAGGGGCAAGCAATCAGCCCCAGCATTTT.

This clonotype appeared many times. V and J are TRBV9 and TRBJ2-7; 8 bases are a match to TRBD2. Germline V gives CDR1 SGDLS, CDR2 YYNGEE. The CDR3 length is 14 residues. V lost 0 bases, J lost 5 bases, and 4 bases stayed unmatched. CDR3 sequence reads: CASSVGSGVNEQYF. The CDR3 coding sequence is TGTGCCAGCAGCGTAGGTAGCGGGGTCAACGAGCAGTACTTC.

This clonotype has at least ten counts. This chain connects TRBV5-6 to TRBJ2-1; 13 nucleotides match TRBD2. Germline-derived CDR1 and CDR2 are SGHDT and YYEEEE. J was trimmed by 9 bases and V by 0 bases; bases with no gene match: 3. The length of the CDR3 is 15 residues. The CDR3 nucleotides read TGTGCCAGCAGCTTGGCACTAGCGGGAGGGGGTGAGCAGTTCTTC. This sequence encodes CASSLALAGGGEQFF.

In this sample, this clonotype turned up many times. The chain has TRBV2 and TRBJ2-5; no reliable D call. In germline, CDR1 is SNHLY, CDR2 FYNNEI. The CDR3 runs 15 residues. Deletions cut 2 bases from V and 2 bases from J, with 12 bases between. The CDR3 bases are TGTGCCAGCAGTGAACTGGCCACACCACAAGAGACCCAGTACTTC. As protein: CASSELATPQETQYF.

This clonotype was seen at least ten times. The rearrangement uses TRBV5-1 and TRBJ1-3; D remains ambiguous. Trimming stripped 0 bases from V and 0 bases from J, with 7 bases between. The CDR3 totals 15 residues. Germline CDR1 and CDR2: SGHRS and YFSETQ. CDR3 loop: CASSLEGSSGNTIYF. The CDR3 DNA reads TGCGCCAGCAGCTTGGAGGGCAGCTCTGGAAACACCATATATTTT. The full variable domain, with the rest looked up from reference TRBV5-1 and TRBJ1-3, is KAGVTQTPRYLIKTRGQQVTLSCSPISGHRSVSWYQQTPGQGLQFLFEYFSETQRNKGNFPGRFSGRQFSNSRSEMNVSTLELGDSALYLCASSLEGSSGNTIYFGEGSWLTVV.

The chain links TRBV20-1 to TRBJ2-7; D not certain. In germline, CDR1 is DFQATT, CDR2 SNEGSKA (reference sequence). The germline V and J ends were trimmed by 3 bases and 0 bases, with 12 bases remaining between them. The CDR3 is 14 residues long. This chain's CDR3 is CSARYLRSSYEQYF. CDR3 nucleotides: TGCAGTGCTAGGTATTTAAGGAGCTCCTACGAGCAGTACTTC.

The chain is built from TRBV28 and TRBJ1-2, with D perhaps matching TRBD1 (5 bases). The CDR3 length is 12 residues. The V end lost 9 bases, the J end lost 4 bases, and 12 bases lay between the germline ends. Germline CDR1 MDHEN, CDR2 SYDVKM. For the CDR3, the DNA is TGTGCCAGTCAGGGACTCGGCTATGGCTACACCTTC. This sequence encodes CASQGLGYGYTF.

At least ten counts were recorded for this clonotype. This sequence joins TRBV7-9 and TRBJ2-5, with TRBD2 matching over 10 bases. Germline assignment: CDR1 SEHNR and CDR2 FQNEAQ (reference sequence). The V segment lost 4 bases and the J segment 2 bases; nucleotides outside the gene matches: 4. The length of the CDR3 is 15 residues. The CDR3 loop is CASSSQAGGQETQYF. The CDR3 DNA reads as TGTGCCAGCAGCTCGCAAGCGGGAGGGCAAGAGACCCAGTACTTC.

This clonotype was counted many times. The chain uses TRBV7-9 and TRBJ2-4, with TRBD1 as a possible D gene (6 bases). V was trimmed by 2 bases and J by 3 bases, leaving 11 bases between them. The CDR3 totals 15 residues. From germline, CDR1 is SEHNR and CDR2 FQNEAQ (reference sequence). The CDR3 sequence is CASSLSATGKNIQYF. The CDR3 coding sequence is TGTGCCAGCAGCTTATCGGCGACAGGCAAAAACATTCAGTACTTC.

This clonotype was observed many times. This chain links TRBV10-3 with TRBJ1-1, with D maybe TRBD1 (6 bases). V was shortened by 5 bases and J by 1 base, with 8 bases between the two germline ends. Germline V lookup: CDR1 ENHRY, CDR2 SYGVKD. The CDR3 covers 13 residues. The CDR3 DNA is TGTGCCATCAGTCCACAGGGGAACACTGAAGCTTTCTTT. Translated: CAISPQGNTEAFF.

The chain has TRBV11-2 and TRBJ1-5; D may be TRBD1 (5 bases). Germline CDR1 SGHAT, CDR2 FQNNGV. The V end was cut by 0 bases, the J end by 6 bases, with 12 bases between. The CDR3 has 15 residues. The CDR3: CASSLEGGARQPQHF. For the CDR3, the DNA is TGTGCCAGCAGCTTAGAGGGTGGGGCGCGTCAGCCCCAGCATTTT.

Ten or more counts support this clonotype. CDR3 sequence: CASSFSDIGMAGELFF. The CDR3 DNA reads TGTGCCAGCAGTTTCTCGGACATAGGAATGGCCGGGGAGCTGTTTTTT. The chain uses TRBV27 and TRBJ2-2; weak D call: TRBD1 (5 bases). Trimming stripped 3 bases from V and 6 bases from J, with 17 bases between. CDR1 is MNHEY and CDR2 is SMNVEV in the germline V gene (reference sequence). CDR3 size: 16 residues.

This clonotype was seen repeatedly, ten times or more. The chain has TRBV28 and TRBJ2-3; TRBD2 matches at 13 bases. J gave up 0 bases and V 2 bases, and 14 bases lay outside the gene matches. The germline V gene has CDR1 MDHEN and CDR2 SYDVKM. CDR3 length: 21 amino acids. For the CDR3, the DNA is TGTGCCAGCAGTTTACGGACAGCGACTAGCGGGAGGTCCGCTAGCACAGATACGCAGTATTTT. Translated: CASSLRTATSGRSASTDTQYF.

This clonotype was recorded at least ten times. The V gene is TRBV6-2 or TRBV6-3, the J gene TRBJ1-1; D gene unclear. The CDR3 has 14 amino acids. Trimming removed 7 bases from V and 0 bases from J, with 12 bases in between. Germline V gene data show CDR1 as MNHEY and CDR2 as SVGEGT. In nucleotides, the CDR3 is TGTGCCAGCATTAGAAGGGATATGAACACTGAAGCTTTCTTT. It yields the protein CASIRRDMNTEAFF.

As concerns this clonotype: A read error may explain this, as a much larger clone is one base away. CDR3 DNA sequence: TGTGCCTGGGACCCTACAGGGGAAAACTATGTCTACACCTTC. It is translated as CAWDPTGENYVYTF. V usage is TRBV30 and J usage is TRBJ1-2; 7 positions match TRBD1. Germline V gene sequence: CDR1 GTSNPN, CDR2 SVGIG (reference sequence). CDR3 length equals 14 residues. The variable domain in full, with the rest retrieved from reference TRBV30 and TRBJ1-2, is SQTIHQWPATLVQPVGSPLSLECTVEGTSNPNLYWYRQAAGRGLQLLFYSVGIGQISSEVPQNLSASRPQDRQFILSSKKLLLSDSGFYLCAWDPTGENYVYTFGSGTRLTVV.

The chain recombines TRBV5-1 with TRBJ1-3, with 8 positions matching TRBD1. J lost 0 bases, V lost 4 bases, and 9 bases had no gene match. CDR1 SGHRS and CDR2 YFSETQ come from the germline V gene. The CDR3 has 17 amino acids. The CDR3 DNA sequence: TGCGCCAGCAGCCCCGGGACAGGCCTTTACTCTGGAAACACCATATATTTT. Amino acid sequence: CASSPGTGLYSGNTIYF.

This clonotype was found many times. The rearrangement uses TRBV2 and TRBJ2-1; TRBD2 matches 7 bases. The J segment lost 9 bases and the V segment lost 8 bases, leaving 10 bases of the junction unmatched. This CDR3 has 13 amino acids. The V gene's germline CDR1 is SNHLY and CDR2 FYNNEI. CDR3 DNA: TGTGCCAGCGGAACTCGACTAGCTCGTGAGCAGTTCTTC. Translated: CASGTRLAREQFF.

In its sample, this clonotype was seen many times. The V gene is TRBV28, the J gene TRBJ1-2; D is uncertain. Germline values: CDR1 MDHEN, CDR2 SYDVKM. V was cut by 5 bases and J by 1 base, with 11 bases left in between. The CDR3 has 14 residues. This chain's CDR3 is CASSTDVLNYGYTF. For the CDR3, the DNA is TGTGCCAGCAGTACTGACGTTCTTAACTATGGCTACACCTTC.

The sample holds many counts of this clonotype. The genes are TRBV11-2 and TRBJ2-5, with D hard to call. CDR3 size: 14 residues. V gave up 5 bases and J gave up 0 bases, with 10 bases separating them. CDR1 SGHAT and CDR2 FQNNGV come from the germline V gene. CDR3 residues: CASSPPFDQETQYF. The CDR3 DNA reads TGTGCCAGCAGCCCCCCCTTTGACCAAGAGACCCAGTACTTC. Drawing the rest from reference TRBV11-2 and TRBJ2-5, the complete variable domain is EAGVAQSPRYKIIEKRQSVAFWCNPISGHATLYWYQQILGQGPKLLIQFQNNGVVDDSQLPKDRFSAERLKGVDSTLKIQPAKLEDSAVYLCASSPPFDQETQYFGPGTRLLVL.

The chain couples TRBV6-1 to TRBJ2-1; TRBD2 agrees at 9 bases. The germline V gene has CDR1 MNHNS and CDR2 SASEGT. The CDR3 spans 16 residues. J lost 7 bases, V lost 6 bases, and 13 bases had no gene match. This CDR3 is CASSSYSGTSQNEQFF. CDR3 nucleotides: TGTGCCAGCAGCAGCTACTCCGGGACTAGCCAAAATGAGCAGTTCTTC.

This clonotype was seen many times. The V gene is TRBV7-9, the J gene TRBJ1-2, with D possibly being TRBD1 (5 bases). The CDR3 consists of 13 residues. CDR1 is SEHNR and CDR2 is FQNEAQ in the germline V gene (reference sequence). V was clipped by 1 base and J by 6 bases, with 9 bases between them. The CDR3, as DNA: TGTGCCAGCAGCTTAGGGCGGGGGGATGGCTACACCTTC. Its protein is CASSLGRGDGYTF.

This clonotype was seen more than once but under ten times. CDR3 coding DNA: TGTGCCAGCAGCTTCACAGGGACGTTTTCCTACGAGCAGTACTTC. Amino acids: CASSFTGTFSYEQYF. J is TRBJ2-7 and V is TRBV5-5, with D maybe TRBD1 (6 bases). Deletions cut 2 bases from V and 1 base from J, with 13 bases between. CDR1 SGHKS and CDR2 YYEKEE come from the germline V gene (reference sequence). CDR3 length equals 15 residues.

This clonotype was seen many times. The chain recombines TRBV7-9 with TRBJ2-1; 7 bases agree with TRBD2. V trimming: 0 bases; J trimming: 2 bases; junction bases outside the gene matches: 7. CDR3 size: 17 residues. CDR1 SEHNR and CDR2 FQNEAQ come from the germline V gene (reference sequence). DNA of the CDR3: TGTGCCAGCAGCTTAGCAGGCGCGCTAGCGGCCTACAATGAGCAGTTCTTC. It codes for CASSLAGALAAYNEQFF.

This clonotype occurred a few times. The chain has TRBV29-1 and TRBJ1-4, with unresolved D. Germline loops: CDR1 SQVTM, CDR2 ANQGSEA. Trimming left V 6 bases short and J 5 bases short, with 4 bases between. This CDR3 comprises 10 residues. CDR3: CSVGNEKLFF. CDR3 sequence (DNA): TGCAGCGTGGGGAATGAAAAACTGTTTTTT.

The chain joins TRBV5-1 to TRBJ2-7; tentatively, D is TRBD1 or TRBD2 (5 bases each). Trimming pared 4 bases from V and 6 bases from J, leaving 14 bases between. CDR1 is SGHRS, CDR2 YFSETQ, per germline. This CDR3 comprises 13 residues. CDR3 amino acids: CASSPLGPLEQYF. The DNA for the CDR3 is TGCGCCAGCAGCCCGCTGGGACCGCTCGAGCAGTACTTC. Full variable domain (rest looked up from reference TRBV5-1 and TRBJ2-7): KAGVTQTPRYLIKTRGQQVTLSCSPISGHRSVSWYQQTPGQGLQFLFEYFSETQRNKGNFPGRFSGRQFSNSRSEMNVSTLELGDSALYLCASSPLGPLEQYFGPGTRLTVT.

At least ten counts were recorded for this clonotype. The chain has TRBV20-1 and TRBJ2-3, with TRBD2 identical over 7 bases. Germline loops: CDR1 DFQATT, CDR2 SNEGSKA (reference sequence). Trimming took 3 bases from V and 3 from J; bases not matched to a gene: 3. The CDR3 runs 13 residues. The CDR3 loop is CSASGGRTDTQYF. CDR3 coding DNA: TGCAGTGCTAGCGGCGGGAGAACAGATACGCAGTATTTT.

This chain joins TRBV27 and TRBJ1-1; D uncertain. Germline CDR1 and CDR2: MNHEY and SMNVEV (reference sequence). Trimming took 0 bases from V and 2 from J, leaving 7 bases between them. CDR3 length: 14 amino acids. The CDR3 nucleotides are TGTGCCAGCAGTTTATCGGTGGTCAACACTGAAGCTTTCTTT. Protein product: CASSLSVVNTEAFF.